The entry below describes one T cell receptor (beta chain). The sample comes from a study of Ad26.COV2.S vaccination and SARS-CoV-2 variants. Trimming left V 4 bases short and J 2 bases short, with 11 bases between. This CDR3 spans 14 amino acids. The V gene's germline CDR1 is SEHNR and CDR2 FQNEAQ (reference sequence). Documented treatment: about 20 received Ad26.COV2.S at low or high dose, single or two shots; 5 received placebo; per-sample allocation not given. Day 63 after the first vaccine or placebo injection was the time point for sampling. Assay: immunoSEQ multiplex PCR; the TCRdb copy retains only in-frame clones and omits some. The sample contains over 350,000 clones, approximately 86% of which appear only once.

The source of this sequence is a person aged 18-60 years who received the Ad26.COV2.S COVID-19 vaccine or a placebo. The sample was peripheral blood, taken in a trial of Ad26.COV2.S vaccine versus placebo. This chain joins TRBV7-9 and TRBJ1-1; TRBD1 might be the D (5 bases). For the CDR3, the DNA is TGTGCCAGCAGCTCCAACAGGATTAACACTGAAGCTTTCTTT. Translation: CASSSNRINTEAFF.